What follows are 2 T cell receptor beta chains derived from one specimen sequenced in a study of CD8 T cells in Susac syndrome. cDNA came from approximately 0.5 to 1 ug RNA primed by random hexamers. MiXCR, applied by TCRdb to the immunoSEQ multiplex PCR reads, yields one record per CDR3 protein. Of 200,000 or so distinct CDR3 sequences in the sample, around 90% were seen once. The sample was CD8+ T cells from PBMCs. These receptors all stem from a human donor with multiple sclerosis.

The chain uses TRBV29-1 and TRBJ2-7; D is possibly TRBD1 or TRBD2 (7 bases each). Germline V lookup: CDR1 SQVTM, CDR2 ANQGSEA. This CDR3 is built from 14 residues. Trimming left V 6 bases short and J 4 bases short, with 19 bases between. Written as DNA, the CDR3 is TGCAGCGTGGGGGGGGCGACAGGGCGGTACGAGCAGTACTTC. Protein sequence: CSVGGATGRYEQYF.

J is TRBJ2-4 and V is TRBV7-9, with 7 positions matching TRBD1. Germline loops: CDR1 SEHNR, CDR2 FQNEAQ (reference sequence). This CDR3 spans 18 amino acids. J gave up 0 bases and V 1 base, and 9 bases lay outside the gene matches. The CDR3 reads CASSLVSVGQLAKNIQYF. In DNA form, the CDR3 reads TGTGCCAGCAGCTTAGTGAGCGTGGGACAGCTAGCCAAAAACATTCAGTACTTC.